Listed below are T cell receptor beta chains from one sample, sequenced in a study of T cell changes during pregnancy in multiple sclerosis. TCRdb's table, derived via immunoSEQ multiplex PCR, lists solely in-frame clones and lacks some. Here the sample spans about 85,000 clones, 90% to 95% being singletons. Specimen: peripheral blood, collected in the first trimester of pregnancy. Receptors originate from a female donor with multiple sclerosis, enrolled in a pregnancy study. CDR3s include the opening cysteine and the closing phenylalanine or tryptophan.

TRBJ2-5 TRBV20-1 CSASGGETQYF
TRBJ2-1 TRBV7-9 CASSPTRSAGVNEQFF
TRBJ1-5 TRBV27 CASRSMTGSNQPQHF
TRBJ1-1 TRBV7-2 CASSSSIKNTEAFF
TRBJ2-7 TRBV5-1 CASAAKLAGDEQYF
TRBJ2-1 TRBV19 CASSIRASGRSIYNEQFF
TRBJ1-1 TRBV4-1 CASSDRVGEEPFF
TRBJ2-2 TRBV5-4 CASSWAGGNTGELFF
TRBJ2-7 TRBV7-8 CASSLVLAAEQYF
TRBJ1-6 TRBV27 CASSLQGGSSPLHF
TRBJ1-2 TRBV6-5 CASSYGGDSNYGYTF
TRBJ1-2 TRBV5-1 CASSLDGQGGYGYTF